The sequence of this T cell receptor beta chain was determined in a study of blood T cell repertoires in COVID-19. Looking at the study overall: Sources were T cells, B-cell-depleted T cells, or PBMCs; the material itself was cDNA or gDNA.

Produced via immunoSEQ multiplex PCR; TCRdb's table is partial and in-frame only. Seen here are some 30,000 clones, more than 70% observed once, and the top ten hold around 40%. CDR3 length equals 13 residues. Germline CDR1 and CDR2: LNHDA and SQIVND (reference sequence). V was cut by 8 bases and J by 5 bases, with 15 bases left in between. Input material: peripheral blood. This chain joins TRBV19 and TRBJ1-1; D perhaps matches TRBD1 (5 bases). The receptor's source is a human donor in a cohort sampled during active COVID-19. The CDR3 region has the DNA TGTGCCAGTGCGAGGCAGGGCGGTACTGAAGCTTTCTTT. Residues: CASARQGGTEAFF. The variable domain in full, completed from reference TRBV19 and TRBJ1-1, reads DGGITQSPKYLFRKEGQNVTLSCEQNLNHDAMYWYRQDPGQGLRLIYYSQIVNDFQKGDIAEGYSVSREKKESFPLTVTSAQKNPTAFYLCASARQGGTEAFFGQGTRLTVV.